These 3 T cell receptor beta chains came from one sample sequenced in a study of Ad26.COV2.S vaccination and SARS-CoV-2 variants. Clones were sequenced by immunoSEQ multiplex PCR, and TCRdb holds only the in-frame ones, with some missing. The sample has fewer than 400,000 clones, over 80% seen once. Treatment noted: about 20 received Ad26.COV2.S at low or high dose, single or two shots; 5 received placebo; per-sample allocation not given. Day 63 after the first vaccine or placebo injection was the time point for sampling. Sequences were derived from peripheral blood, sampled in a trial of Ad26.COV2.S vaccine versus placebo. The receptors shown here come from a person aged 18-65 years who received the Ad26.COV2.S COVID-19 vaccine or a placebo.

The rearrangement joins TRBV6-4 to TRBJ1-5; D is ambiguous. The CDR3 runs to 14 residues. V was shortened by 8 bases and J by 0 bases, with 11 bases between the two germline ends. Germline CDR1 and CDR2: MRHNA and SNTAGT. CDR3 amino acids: CASLAPHSNQPQHF. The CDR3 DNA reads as TGTGCCAGCCTCGCCCCCCATAGCAATCAGCCCCAGCATTTT.

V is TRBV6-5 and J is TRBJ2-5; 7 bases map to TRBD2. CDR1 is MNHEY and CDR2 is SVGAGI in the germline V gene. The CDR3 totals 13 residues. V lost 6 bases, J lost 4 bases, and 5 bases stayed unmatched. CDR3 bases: TGTGCCAGCAGATCACTAGCGAGAGAGACCCAGTACTTC. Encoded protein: CASRSLARETQYF.

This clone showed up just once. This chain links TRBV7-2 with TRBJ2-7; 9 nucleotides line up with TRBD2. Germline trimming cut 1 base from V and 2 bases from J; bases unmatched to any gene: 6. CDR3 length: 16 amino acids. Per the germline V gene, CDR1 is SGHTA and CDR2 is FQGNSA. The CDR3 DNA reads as TGTGCCAGCAGCTTAGGTCCTAGCGGGGATACCTACGAGCAGTACTTC. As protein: CASSLGPSGDTYEQYF.